These 24 T cell receptor beta chains were sequenced from one sample in a study of blood T cell repertoires in COVID-19. The data were produced by immunoSEQ multiplex PCR, yet TCRdb's version contains in-frame clones alone and is incomplete. The profile shows some 510,000 clones, roughly 90% of them singletons. The sequencing sample was made of PBMCs or T cells enriched from blood (not recorded which). These receptors all stem from a middle-aged woman who had recovered from COVID-19.

The chain uses TRBV27 and TRBJ2-5, with D uncertain. The CDR3 is made up of 11 amino acids. Trimming left V 8 bases short and J 4 bases short, with 8 bases between. Per the germline V gene, CDR1 is MNHEY and CDR2 is SMNVEV (reference sequence). The CDR3 DNA is TGTGCCAGCCACGGTCCAGAGACCCAGTACTTC. It is translated as CASHGPETQYF.

The chain employs TRBV28 and TRBJ2-7; TRBD2 matches at 10 bases. Trimming took 2 bases from V and 0 from J; bases not matched to a gene: 4. The CDR3 runs 16 residues. Germline V CDR1 and CDR2: MDHEN, SYDVKM. CDR3 sequence (DNA): TGTGCCAGCAGTTTACCACTAGCGGGGAGCTCCTACGAGCAGTACTTC. Translated: CASSLPLAGSSYEQYF.

The V call is TRBV11-2, the J call TRBJ1-1; perhaps TRBD1 as D (5 bases). Germline CDR1 is SGHAT and CDR2 is FQNNGV. V was trimmed by 5 bases and J by 0 bases, leaving 10 bases between them. The CDR3 loop spans 14 amino acids. The CDR3 loop reads CASSGGLMNTEAFF. The CDR3 bases are TGTGCCAGCAGCGGGGGACTGATGAACACTGAAGCTTTCTTT.

This chain uses TRBV3-1 (or the pseudogene TRBV3-2) with TRBJ1-3; 7 bases fit TRBD1. Trimming at V came to 8 bases and at J to 1 base, leaving 5 bases not matched to a gene. This CDR3 comprises 14 residues. Germline lookup yields CDR1 LGHDT and CDR2 YNNKEL (reference sequence). The CDR3 spells CASGIQGSGNTIYF. The DNA of the CDR3 is TGTGCCAGCGGAATACAGGGGTCTGGAAACACCATATATTTT.

This chain uses TRBV7-2 with TRBJ2-7; 10 bases are a match to TRBD2. The trim removed 6 bases at V and 2 bases at J, leaving 7 bases unmatched. The CDR3 extends over 15 amino acids. Germline V gives CDR1 SGHTA, CDR2 FQGNSA. CDR3 DNA sequence: TGTGCCAGCAGGCCCCTAGCGGGAGACCCCTACGAGCAGTACTTC. Translation: CASRPLAGDPYEQYF.

The chain joins TRBV5-8 to TRBJ2-1; no definite D call. The germline CDR1 and CDR2 sequences are SGHTS and YDEGEE. This CDR3 comprises 16 residues. V gave up 0 bases and J gave up 1 base, with 11 bases separating them. The CDR3 here is CASSLVIISSYNEQFF. CDR3 DNA: TGTGCCAGCAGCTTGGTAATTATTTCGTCCTACAATGAGCAGTTCTTC.

The V gene is TRBV30, the J gene TRBJ2-3; possible D gene TRBD2, 5 bases. This CDR3 comprises 12 residues. V lost 0 bases and J lost 9, with 10 bases in between. The V gene's germline CDR1 is GTSNPN and CDR2 SVGIG (reference sequence). Here the CDR3 DNA reads TGTGCCTGGAGTGTGCAGCGGTCGACGCAGTATTTT. Translated: CAWSVQRSTQYF.

CDR3 nucleotide sequence: TGCAGCGTGCACACCGGGACTAGCGGGGGGAAAGGATACAATGAGCAGTTCTTC. Translating gives CSVHTGTSGGKGYNEQFF. J is TRBJ2-1 and V is TRBV29-1, with 15 bases identical to TRBD2. Trimming cost V 6 bases and J 4 bases; bases outside gene matches: 13. The CDR3 has 18 amino acids. The germline CDR1 and CDR2 sequences are SQVTM and ANQGSEA.

The gene calls are TRBV18 and TRBJ2-1, with a possible D match to TRBD2 (5 bases). CDR1 and CDR2 (germline): KGHSH, LQKENI. V was pared by 0 bases and J by 8 bases, with 11 bases between. This CDR3 is 14 amino acids long. CDR3 residues: CASSPPTIRDEQFF. DNA for the CDR3: TGTGCCAGCTCACCACCGACTATAAGGGATGAGCAGTTCTTC.

This chain joins TRBV19 and TRBJ2-3; 9 bases agree with TRBD2. This CDR3 contains 15 residues. CDR1 is LNHDA, CDR2 SQIVND, per germline (reference sequence). Trimming at V came to 5 bases and at J to 2 bases, leaving 5 bases not matched to a gene. This CDR3 reads CASSVTSGDTDTQYF. In nucleotides, the CDR3 is TGTGCCAGTAGTGTGACTAGCGGAGACACAGATACGCAGTATTTT. The entire variable domain, with the rest obtained from reference TRBV19 and TRBJ2-3, is as follows: DGGITQSPKYLFRKEGQNVTLSCEQNLNHDAMYWYRQDPGQGLRLIYYSQIVNDFQKGDIAEGYSVSREKKESFPLTVTSAQKNPTAFYLCASSVTSGDTDTQYFGPGTRLTVL.

The rearrangement links TRBV19 to TRBJ2-5, with D maybe TRBD2 (6 bases). The CDR3 extends over 15 amino acids. V was trimmed by 1 base and J by 4 bases, leaving 13 bases between them. Germline V CDR1 and CDR2: LNHDA, SQIVND (reference sequence). CDR3 protein: CASSIGNSGRETQYF. CDR3 coding DNA: TGTGCCAGTAGTATAGGAAACAGCGGGCGAGAGACCCAGTACTTC.

This clone occurred a few times. This CDR3 reads CASSPIKSSPLHF. CDR3 sequence (DNA): TGTGCCAGCAGCCCCATCAAATCATCACCCCTCCACTTT. The chain links TRBV7-2 to TRBJ1-6; D gene unclear. The CDR3 extends over 13 amino acids. CDR1 SGHTA and CDR2 FQGNSA come from the germline V gene. Trimming cost V 5 bases and J 10 bases, with 12 bases left between them.

The chain couples TRBV7-2 to TRBJ2-4; TRBD2 might be the D (5 bases). Germline V gene data show CDR1 as SGHTA and CDR2 as FQGNSA. Trimming pared 1 base from V and 5 bases from J, leaving 12 bases between. CDR3 length: 15 amino acids. CDR3 DNA: TGTGCCAGCAGCTTAGATCGGGATCCGCAAAACATTCAGTACTTC. It encodes CASSLDRDPQNIQYF.

This sequence joins TRBV18 and TRBJ1-5; weak D call: TRBD1 (6 bases). V gave up 3 bases and J gave up 0 bases, with 9 bases separating them. Germline-derived CDR1 and CDR2 are KGHSH and LQKENI. The CDR3 spans 15 residues. The CDR3 spells CASSPDSYSNQPQHF. The CDR3, as DNA: TGTGCCAGCTCACCGGACAGCTATAGCAATCAGCCCCAGCATTTT.

The chain combines TRBV13 with TRBJ2-1; 7 nucleotides align to TRBD2. CDR3 length: 14 residues. V trimming: 5 bases; J trimming: 9 bases; junction bases outside the gene matches: 10. In germline, CDR1 is PRHDT, CDR2 FYEKMQ (reference sequence). This CDR3 reads CASSPRTRSLEQFF. Written as DNA, the CDR3 is TGTGCCAGCAGCCCTCGGACTAGATCTCTTGAGCAGTTCTTC.

J is TRBJ1-2 and V is TRBV25-1, with 9 nucleotides matching TRBD1. The CDR3 is made up of 15 amino acids. Germline V gives CDR1 MGHDK, CDR2 SYGVNS. Losses at the gene ends were 4 bases for V and 2 bases for J; bases not matched to a gene: 5. CDR3: CASSAPTGGNYGYTF. The CDR3 bases are TGTGCCAGCAGTGCTCCGACAGGGGGGAACTATGGCTACACCTTC.

The chain is built from TRBV11-3 and TRBJ2-3; 13 nucleotides match TRBD2. The V segment lost 1 base and the J segment 3 bases; nucleotides outside the gene matches: 7. The CDR3 consists of 18 residues. The germline V gene encodes CDR1 SGHNT and CDR2 YENEEA. CDR3 DNA sequence: TGTGCCAGCAGCTTAGCCTGGACTAGCGGGAGTGAAACAGATACGCAGTATTTT. Protein product: CASSLAWTSGSETDTQYF.

The gene calls are TRBV29-1 and TRBJ2-3; possibly TRBD2 for D (7 bases). V was trimmed by 7 bases and J by 2 bases, leaving 13 bases between them. The CDR3 is made up of 13 amino acids. Per germline, CDR1 SQVTM and CDR2 ANQGSEA. The CDR3 here is CSGGGQNTDTQYF. CDR3 DNA: TGCAGCGGGGGGGGACAAAACACAGATACGCAGTATTTT.

V and J are TRBV5-1 and TRBJ2-1; D possibly corresponds to TRBD1 (6 bases). The CDR3 covers 17 residues. Trimming pared 5 bases from V and 0 bases from J, leaving 18 bases between. Germline V gives CDR1 SGHRS, CDR2 YFSETQ. The CDR3 DNA is TGCGCCAGCAGTGGGCCTTTGGACAGTCGCTCCTACAATGAGCAGTTCTTC. Its protein product is CASSGPLDSRSYNEQFF. The variable domain in full, with the rest retrieved from reference TRBV5-1 and TRBJ2-1, is KAGVTQTPRYLIKTRGQQVTLSCSPISGHRSVSWYQQTPGQGLQFLFEYFSETQRNKGNFPGRFSGRQFSNSRSEMNVSTLELGDSALYLCASSGPLDSRSYNEQFFGPGTRLTVL.

This chain uses TRBV19 with TRBJ2-7; 12 nucleotides agree with TRBD2. With 5 bases clipped from V and 3 bases from J, the junction kept 8 bases outside the gene matches. Germline CDR1 LNHDA, CDR2 SQIVND (reference sequence). The CDR3 covers 16 residues. The CDR3, as DNA: TGTGCCAGTAGTCTATCTCGGACTAGCGGGAACTACGAGCAGTACTTC. Its protein product is CASSLSRTSGNYEQYF.

The chain uses TRBV9 and TRBJ2-3, with 12 positions matching TRBD2. Germline CDR1 and CDR2: SGDLS and YYNGEE. The CDR3 covers 15 residues. V dropped 3 bases and J dropped 3; count of bases not matched to a gene: 2. The CDR3, as DNA: TGTGCCAGCAGCGCCGGACTAGCGGGAACAGATACGCAGTATTTT. Translating it yields CASSAGLAGTDTQYF. Together with reference TRBV9 and TRBJ2-3, the CDR3 gives the full variable domain: DSGVTQTPKHLITATGQRVTLRCSPRSGDLSVYWYQQSLDQGLQFLIQYYNGEERAKGNILERFSAQQFPDLHSELNLSSLELGDSALYFCASSAGLAGTDTQYFGPGTRLTVL.

This clone was seen only once. This chain connects TRBV19 to TRBJ2-1; 10 bases match TRBD2. Germline loops: CDR1 LNHDA, CDR2 SQIVND (reference sequence). This CDR3 has 15 residues. V lost 5 bases, J lost 7 bases, and 8 bases stayed unmatched. CDR3 sequence (DNA): TGTGCCAGTAGTTTACCAGCGGGAGGGGGAAATGAGCAGTTCTTC. This codes for CASSLPAGGGNEQFF. The variable domain in full, completed from reference TRBV19 and TRBJ2-1, reads DGGITQSPKYLFRKEGQNVTLSCEQNLNHDAMYWYRQDPGQGLRLIYYSQIVNDFQKGDIAEGYSVSREKKESFPLTVTSAQKNPTAFYLCASSLPAGGGNEQFFGPGTRLTVL.

This clone was counted only a few times. V and J are TRBV4-1 and TRBJ1-1; TRBD1 matches at 10 bases. CDR3 length equals 15 residues. V trimming: 4 bases; J trimming: 5 bases; junction bases outside the gene matches: 7. CDR1 is MGHRA and CDR2 is YSYEKL in the germline V gene. CDR3 residues: CASSRPGQGRTEAFF. In DNA form, the CDR3 reads TGCGCCAGCAGCCGCCCGGGACAGGGGAGAACTGAAGCTTTCTTT.

This chain connects TRBV25-1 to TRBJ2-5; D is possibly TRBD2 (5 bases). CDR1 is MGHDK and CDR2 is SYGVNS in the germline V gene. The V gene lost 3 bases and the J gene lost 1 base, with 12 bases spanning the gap. The CDR3 extends over 15 amino acids. CDR3 in amino acids: CASSDQLVGQETQYF. The CDR3 nucleotides read TGTGCCAGCAGTGACCAACTAGTCGGCCAAGAGACCCAGTACTTC.